This is a list of T cell receptor beta chains from one sample in a study of blood T cell repertoires in COVID-19. Measured with immunoSEQ multiplex PCR; TCRdb has only the in-frame clones, and not every one. The table shows around 120,000 clones, with 78% occurring only once. The sequencing input was peripheral blood. The receptors shown here come from a man between 65 and 79 years old with acute or convalescent COVID-19. The CDR3 runs from the conserved cysteine through the conserved F or W. The order of the fields is V gene, J gene, CDR3 protein.

v_call: TRBV5-1; j_call: TRBJ1-6; cdr3_aa: CASSRGQGPYNSPLHF
v_call: TRBV30; j_call: TRBJ1-1; cdr3_aa: CAGTEPKNTEAFF
v_call: TRBV4-2; j_call: TRBJ2-3; cdr3_aa: CPRRHPHGGGGGITDTQYF
v_call: TRBV21-1; j_call: TRBJ1-2; cdr3_aa: CASSKPGHKLDGYTF
v_call: TRBV4-3; j_call: TRBJ2-6; cdr3_aa: CASSHQQGSGANVLTF
v_call: TRBV19; j_call: TRBJ1-3; cdr3_aa: CASSVQASGNTIYF
v_call: TRBV5-4; j_call: TRBJ2-1; cdr3_aa: CASSPTGDSYNEQFF
v_call: TRBV7-9; j_call: TRBJ2-5; cdr3_aa: CASSLGIGESRETQYF
v_call: TRBV5-1; j_call: TRBJ2-7; cdr3_aa: CASSSQGASYEQYF
v_call: TRBV9; j_call: TRBJ2-2; cdr3_aa: CASSVTGGQNTGELFF
v_call: TRBV12-3/TRBV12-4; j_call: TRBJ2-2; cdr3_aa: CASSLRGGGELFF
v_call: TRBV7-3; j_call: TRBJ1-1; cdr3_aa: CASSPGILNTEAFF
v_call: TRBV19; j_call: TRBJ1-1; cdr3_aa: CASSTGTGNTEAFF
v_call: TRBV7-9; j_call: TRBJ1-5; cdr3_aa: CASSKAGTGTFSNQPQHF
v_call: TRBV7-9; j_call: TRBJ1-1; cdr3_aa: CASSLRTEAFF
v_call: TRBV6-5; j_call: TRBJ1-2; cdr3_aa: CASSKDRNYGYTF
v_call: TRBV5-1; j_call: TRBJ1-1; cdr3_aa: CASSRGGTSSEAFF
v_call: TRBV4-1; j_call: TRBJ2-7; cdr3_aa: CASSRTGVYEQYF
v_call: TRBV19; j_call: TRBJ1-5; cdr3_aa: CATAGTGAFLQPQHF
v_call: TRBV5-5; j_call: TRBJ1-4; cdr3_aa: CASSLESGFNEKLFF
v_call: TRBV7-2; j_call: TRBJ1-5; cdr3_aa: CASSLVQAGQPQHF
v_call: TRBV6-5; j_call: TRBJ2-1; cdr3_aa: CASRRGKAYNEQFF
v_call: TRBV7-3; j_call: TRBJ2-7; cdr3_aa: CASSQQTGTSYEQYF
v_call: TRBV5-4; j_call: TRBJ2-2; cdr3_aa: CASSFVAGADTGELFF
v_call: TRBV4-1; j_call: TRBJ2-1; cdr3_aa: CASSQDEASEAGGEQFF
v_call: TRBV7-2; j_call: TRBJ1-1; cdr3_aa: CASSPVGRNTEAFF
v_call: TRBV5-1; j_call: TRBJ2-6; cdr3_aa: CASSLDRVGANVLTF
v_call: TRBV2; j_call: TRBJ1-6; cdr3_aa: CASNPGQYKSPLHF
v_call: TRBV10-3; j_call: TRBJ1-1; cdr3_aa: CAIRGWGDFTEAFF
v_call: TRBV7-2; j_call: TRBJ2-6; cdr3_aa: CASSLERGLNSGANVLTF
v_call: TRBV7-7; j_call: TRBJ1-1; cdr3_aa: CASSSIGGQGYTEAFF
v_call: TRBV9; j_call: TRBJ1-1; cdr3_aa: CASSVGRDFLNTEAFF
v_call: TRBV10-3; j_call: TRBJ2-3; cdr3_aa: CAISEPTGGSTDTQYF
v_call: TRBV3-1/TRBV3-2; j_call: TRBJ1-1; cdr3_aa: CASSQPSTGRAEAFF
v_call: TRBV18; j_call: TRBJ2-1; cdr3_aa: CASSPGTSGGAAYNEQFF
v_call: TRBV9; j_call: TRBJ2-1; cdr3_aa: CASSVANGLATAEQFF
v_call: TRBV5-1; j_call: TRBJ2-3; cdr3_aa: CASFRGTGSTDTQYF